A single sample is the source of the 30 T cell receptor beta chains below, sequenced in a study of identical twins. TCRdb reprocessed the 5' RACE reads via MiXCR and lists one record per CDR3 protein. The sample includes roughly 470,000 distinct CDR3 sequences, roughly an eighth of them seen just once. These data are also associated with another study on yellow fever vaccine responses in identical twins.

Material for sequencing was CD4+ T cells sorted from blood. Source of these receptors: a woman between 18 and 29 years old in good health.

Only a few counts were recorded for this clonotype. The rearrangement links TRBV9 to TRBJ2-3; D call uncertain. V shed 3 bases and J shed 0 bases, with 5 bases lying between them. Germline lookup yields CDR1 SGDLS and CDR2 YYNGEE. This CDR3 comprises 13 residues. CDR3 sequence (DNA): TGTGCCAGCAGCGCGTATAGCACAGATACGCAGTATTTT. Translation: CASSAYSTDTQYF.

This clonotype was detected a few times. The chain carries TRBV5-5 and TRBJ1-1, with D unclear. The CDR3 spans 14 residues. V lost 4 bases and J 4 bases, leaving 14 bases between the germline ends. Germline V gene sequence: CDR1 SGHKS, CDR2 YYEKEE (reference sequence). The CDR3 DNA is TGTGCCAGCAGCGAAGGACCGTGGGGCACTGAAGCTTTCTTT. Amino acids: CASSEGPWGTEAFF.

This clonotype was picked up a small number of times. The rearrangement joins TRBV7-2 to TRBJ2-7; 10 nucleotides align to TRBD2. Germline lookup yields CDR1 SGHTA and CDR2 FQGNSA. Trimming removed 7 bases from V and 2 bases from J; junction bases left unmatched: 5. This CDR3 region has 14 residues. This CDR3 is CASKLLAGTYEQYF. CDR3 nucleotide sequence: TGTGCCAGCAAATTACTAGCGGGAACCTACGAGCAGTACTTC.

This clonotype was picked up a small number of times. The chain carries TRBV20-1 and TRBJ2-6; D possibly corresponds to TRBD1 (6 bases). Germline values: CDR1 DFQATT, CDR2 SNEGSKA (reference sequence). The CDR3 runs to 17 residues. V dropped 2 bases and J dropped 7 bases, with 21 bases sitting between them. The CDR3 region has the DNA TGCAGTGCTAGATCTCTGGGGGCCCCGTATGGAGCCAACGTCCTGACTTTC. Protein: CSARSLGAPYGANVLTF.

This clonotype has a handful of counts. The chain recombines TRBV4-3 with TRBJ2-7; 7 bases are shared with TRBD2. Germline assignment: CDR1 LGHNA and CDR2 YSLEER. This CDR3 contains 16 residues. V trimming: 5 bases; J trimming: 2 bases; junction bases outside the gene matches: 12. CDR3 DNA: TGCGCCAGCAGCAGAACCCCCAGCGGGGAAACCTACGAGCAGTACTTC. This translates into CASSRTPSGETYEQYF.

The sample holds a few counts of this clonotype. The chain employs TRBV25-1 and TRBJ1-4, with TRBD1 as a possible D gene (6 bases). Trimming pared 4 bases from V and 7 bases from J, leaving 25 bases between. The CDR3 consists of 18 residues. The germline V gene encodes CDR1 MGHDK and CDR2 SYGVNS. CDR3 sequence (DNA): TGTGCCAGCAGTGCTTCCCGCTCACACAGGGAGCTGGGTGAAAAACTGTTTTTT. It encodes CASSASRSHRELGEKLFF.

The chain uses TRBV20-1 and TRBJ2-7, with TRBD1 matching 7 bases. J lost 0 bases, V lost 3 bases, and 14 bases had no gene match. Germline V gene data show CDR1 as DFQATT and CDR2 as SNEGSKA (reference sequence). This CDR3 is 17 amino acids long. As DNA, the CDR3 is TGCAGTGCTAGCGGGAACCCTGGGACAGTCGGCTCCTACGAGCAGTACTTC. Translated, it gives CSASGNPGTVGSYEQYF.

This chain joins TRBV6-2 or TRBV6-3 and TRBJ2-7; TRBD1 matches at 9 bases. CDR1 and CDR2 from the germline V gene are MNHEY and SVGEGT. The CDR3 contains 18 residues. Unmatched junction bases numbered 17, after V lost 6 bases and J lost 2 bases. In nucleotides, the CDR3 is TGTGCCAGCAGCCCAGTTGGAGCGGGACAGGGAATAGCCTACGAGCAGTACTTC. Translation gives CASSPVGAGQGIAYEQYF.

CDR3 in amino acids: CSVELAHEQYF. CDR3 DNA sequence: TGCAGCGTTGAATTGGCACACGAGCAGTACTTC. The genes are TRBV29-1 and TRBJ2-7; D is unresolved. From germline, CDR1 is SQVTM and CDR2 ANQGSEA. V lost 2 bases and J 5 bases, leaving 7 bases between the germline ends. The CDR3 consists of 11 residues.

This clonotype was found many times. The chain employs TRBV7-3 and TRBJ2-5, with 8 bases lining up with TRBD2. The germline V gene has CDR1 SGHTA and CDR2 FQGTGA. V lost 1 base to trimming and J lost 2 bases; unmatched junction nucleotides: 3. This CDR3 contains 15 residues. The CDR3 here is CASSLRTGGQETQYF. The DNA for the CDR3 is TGTGCCAGCAGCTTAAGGACGGGGGGGCAAGAGACCCAGTACTTC.

The chain combines TRBV10-3 with TRBJ1-3; TRBD1 matches at 7 bases. The germline CDR1 and CDR2 sequences are ENHRY and SYGVKD. Trimming removed 6 bases from V and 0 bases from J; junction bases left unmatched: 2. This CDR3 spans 14 amino acids. The CDR3 protein is CAISGQVSGNTIYF. The DNA of the CDR3 is TGTGCCATCAGCGGACAGGTCTCTGGAAACACCATATATTTT.

A few counts support this clonotype. V usage is TRBV7-2 and J usage is TRBJ1-2, with 7 bases lining up with TRBD1. The CDR3 has 13 amino acids. The V gene's germline CDR1 is SGHTA and CDR2 FQGNSA. Trimming cost V 4 bases and J 3 bases; bases outside gene matches: 2. Here the CDR3 reads CASSSQGDYGYTF. CDR3 bases: TGTGCCAGCAGCTCCCAGGGGGACTATGGCTACACCTTC. Full variable domain (outside the CDR3, taken from reference TRBV7-2 and TRBJ1-2): GAGVSQSPSNKVTEKGKDVELRCDPISGHTALYWYRQSLGQGLEFLIYFQGNSAPDKSGLPSDRFSAERTGGSVSTLTIQRTQQEDSAVYLCASSSQGDYGYTFGSGTRLTVV.

The chain carries TRBV24-1 and TRBJ2-5; 10 bases fit TRBD1. The CDR3 length is 15 residues. CDR1 KGHDR and CDR2 SFDVKD come from the germline V gene. Trimming at V came to 3 bases and at J to 5 bases, leaving 5 bases not matched to a gene. Here the CDR3 reads CATSDGGQGSETQYF. In DNA form, the CDR3 reads TGTGCCACCAGTGATGGGGGACAGGGGTCGGAGACCCAGTACTTC.

The chain is built from TRBV5-1 and TRBJ2-6, with unresolved D. Trimming removed 4 bases from V and 0 bases from J, with 11 bases in between. The CDR3 is 16 residues long. From germline, CDR1 is SGHRS and CDR2 YFSETQ. The CDR3 loop reads CASSPVKSSGANVLTF. The CDR3 DNA follows: TGCGCCAGCAGCCCGGTAAAGAGCTCTGGGGCCAACGTCCTGACTTTC.

This clonotype was recorded a few times. This rearrangement joins TRBV5-1 to TRBJ2-6; D call uncertain. Trimming stripped 2 bases from V and 0 bases from J, with 12 bases between. In germline, CDR1 is SGHRS, CDR2 YFSETQ. This CDR3 spans 17 amino acids. The CDR3, as DNA: TGCGCCAGCAGCTTTGGTATACAGACCTCTGGGGCCAACGTCCTGACTTTC. Translated: CASSFGIQTSGANVLTF.

This clonotype showed up just a few times. The genes are TRBV7-2 and TRBJ2-1, with a tentative D call TRBD1 (6 bases). V dropped 0 bases and J dropped 8 bases, with 23 bases sitting between them. This CDR3 is 18 amino acids long. CDR1 SGHTA and CDR2 FQGNSA come from the germline V gene. The CDR3: CASSLARRAGAGSDEQFF. The CDR3 bases are TGTGCCAGCAGCTTAGCCCGCAGGGCAGGGGCGGGTAGTGATGAGCAGTTCTTC.

This clonotype was seen a handful of times. V gene TRBV24-1 combines with J gene TRBJ2-3, with 7 bases lining up with TRBD1. The V gene end was trimmed by 7 bases and the J gene end by 7 bases; junction bases not matched to a gene: 13. Germline CDR1 KGHDR, CDR2 SFDVKD. The CDR3 contains 15 residues. The CDR3 DNA reads TGTGCCACCAGCAGCGGTGGACAGGCTACGTATACGCAGTATTTT. Its protein product is CATSSGGQATYTQYF.

This clonotype was counted many times. The genes are TRBV5-1 and TRBJ2-7, with 10 bases identical to TRBD1. The V gene's germline CDR1 is SGHRS and CDR2 YFSETQ. This CDR3 region has 16 residues. V gave up 3 bases and J gave up 4 bases; unmatched junction bases: 10. In DNA, the CDR3 is TGCGCCAGCAGCTCGACTCGGACAGGGGGTGGGTACGAGCAGTACTTC. This translates into CASSSTRTGGGYEQYF.

The chain is built from TRBV29-1 and TRBJ2-4; 7 positions match TRBD1. The CDR3 loop spans 17 amino acids. Germline V gives CDR1 SQVTM, CDR2 ANQGSEA. Unmatched junction bases numbered 21, after V lost 6 bases and J lost 7 bases. The DNA of the CDR3 is TGCAGCGTAGTCTCAAGGGGGCTAAAACTAGGCGGGAACATTCAGTACTTC. This gives the protein CSVVSRGLKLGGNIQYF.

This rearrangement joins TRBV9 to TRBJ2-7, with TRBD2 matching 10 bases. The CDR3 is 17 residues long. V trimming: 0 bases; J trimming: 5 bases; junction bases outside the gene matches: 11. Germline values: CDR1 SGDLS, CDR2 YYNGEE. CDR3 sequence (DNA): TGTGCCAGCAGCGTAGAGGCCCTAGCGGGGGCTGTGAACGAGCAGTACTTC. The encoded protein is CASSVEALAGAVNEQYF.

This clonotype showed up just a few times. The chain carries TRBV5-1 and TRBJ2-7, with a possible D match to TRBD2 (6 bases). From germline, CDR1 is SGHRS and CDR2 YFSETQ. V was shortened by 1 base and J by 5 bases, with 10 bases between the two germline ends. This CDR3 contains 13 residues. The CDR3 bases are TGCGCCAGCAGCTTGAGGCCGGGGGACGAGCAGTACTTC. This translates into CASSLRPGDEQYF. The full variable domain, completed using reference TRBV5-1 and TRBJ2-7, is KAGVTQTPRYLIKTRGQQVTLSCSPISGHRSVSWYQQTPGQGLQFLFEYFSETQRNKGNFPGRFSGRQFSNSRSEMNVSTLELGDSALYLCASSLRPGDEQYFGPGTRLTVT.

V usage is TRBV5-4 and J usage is TRBJ2-7; maybe TRBD2 (7 bases). The length of the CDR3 is 13 residues. From germline, CDR1 is SGHNT and CDR2 YYREEE (reference sequence). V shed 0 bases and J shed 6 bases, with 10 bases lying between them. The CDR3 DNA is TGTGCCAGCAGCTTGGGGGGGGGGCTCGAGCAGTACTTC. It yields the protein CASSLGGGLEQYF.

V gene TRBV20-1 combines with J gene TRBJ2-2, with D perhaps matching TRBD2 (5 bases). The CDR3 has 15 residues. Germline V gene lookup returns CDR1 DFQATT and CDR2 SNEGSKA (reference sequence). V was cut by 1 base and J by 0 bases, with 9 bases left in between. CDR3 sequence (DNA): TGCAGTGCTAGAGGGGCGGGTACGAACACCGGGGAGCTGTTTTTT. This codes for CSARGAGTNTGELFF.

This rearrangement joins TRBV7-2 to TRBJ2-1, with 14 bases lining up with TRBD2. J was trimmed by 5 bases and V by 7 bases; bases with no gene match: 4. In germline, CDR1 is SGHTA, CDR2 FQGNSA. The CDR3 extends over 15 amino acids. CDR3 DNA sequence: TGTGCCAGCACCAGGGGACTAGCGGGGGACAATGAGCAGTTCTTC. Encoded protein: CASTRGLAGDNEQFF.

The J gene is TRBJ2-5, the V gene TRBV28; D is ambiguous. The CDR3 length is 14 residues. The V end lost 3 bases, the J end lost 4 bases, and 12 bases lay between the germline ends. CDR1 and CDR2 from the germline V gene are MDHEN and SYDVKM. The CDR3 spells CASSFSSVGETQYF. CDR3 bases: TGTGCCAGCAGTTTTTCGTCGGTGGGAGAGACCCAGTACTTC.

A few counts support this clonotype. The chain recombines TRBV5-1 with TRBJ2-1, with TRBD1 matching over 8 bases. CDR1 and CDR2 (germline): SGHRS, YFSETQ. The CDR3 consists of 16 residues. Germline trimming cut 4 bases from V and 1 base from J; bases unmatched to any gene: 7. For the CDR3, the DNA is TGCGCCAGCAGCAAGACAGGGGCAAGTTCCTACAATGAGCAGTTCTTC. Translated, it gives CASSKTGASSYNEQFF.

This clonotype was recorded a few times. The chain couples TRBV5-1 to TRBJ2-3, with D possibly matching TRBD1 (5 bases). Trimming removed 1 base at V and 1 base at J, with 16 bases between. Germline V gene sequence: CDR1 SGHRS, CDR2 YFSETQ. This CDR3 has 17 residues. The CDR3 nucleotides read TGCGCCAGCAGCTTGTTTATGTGGGGCTTTGGCACAGATACGCAGTATTTT. It translates to CASSLFMWGFGTDTQYF.

The gene calls are TRBV5-1 and TRBJ2-3; 10 bases are a match to TRBD2. V was pared by 4 bases and J by 6 bases, with 5 bases of the junction left unmatched. The CDR3 sequence is 14 residues long. Germline CDR1 is SGHRS and CDR2 is YFSETQ. The CDR3: CASSKAGGPDTQYF. The CDR3 region has the DNA TGCGCCAGCAGCAAAGCGGGAGGGCCGGATACGCAGTATTTT.

The chain recombines TRBV29-1 with TRBJ2-3; TRBD2 might be the D (6 bases). The CDR3 runs 14 residues. The germline V gene encodes CDR1 SQVTM and CDR2 ANQGSEA. Trimming stripped 1 base from V and 2 bases from J, with 10 bases between. The CDR3 loop is CSVEGGMNTDTQYF. The DNA for the CDR3 is TGCAGCGTTGAAGGCGGGATGAACACAGATACGCAGTATTTT.

This clonotype was observed a few times. The genes are TRBV14 and TRBJ1-4, with D hard to call. Germline values: CDR1 SGHDN, CDR2 FVKESK. With 1 base removed from V and 0 bases from J, the gap between germline ends came to 6 bases. This CDR3 region has 15 residues. The DNA for the CDR3 is TGTGCCAGCAGCCAAGGAATAGCAACTAATGAAAAACTGTTTTTT. Translation: CASSQGIATNEKLFF.